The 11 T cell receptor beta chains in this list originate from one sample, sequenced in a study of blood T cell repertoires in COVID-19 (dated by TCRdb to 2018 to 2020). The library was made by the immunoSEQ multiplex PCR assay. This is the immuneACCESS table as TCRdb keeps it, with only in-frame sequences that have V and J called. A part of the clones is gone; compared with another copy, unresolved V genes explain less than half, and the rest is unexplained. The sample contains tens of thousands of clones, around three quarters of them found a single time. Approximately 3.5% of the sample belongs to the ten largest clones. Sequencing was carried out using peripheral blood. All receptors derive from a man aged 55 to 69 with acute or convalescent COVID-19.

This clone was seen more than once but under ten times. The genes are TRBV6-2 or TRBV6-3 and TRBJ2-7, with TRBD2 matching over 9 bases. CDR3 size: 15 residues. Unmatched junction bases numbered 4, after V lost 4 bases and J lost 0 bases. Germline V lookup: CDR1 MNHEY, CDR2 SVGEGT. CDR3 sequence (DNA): TGTGCCAGCAGTTTTAGCGGGAGCAACTCCTACGAGCAGTACTTC. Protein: CASSFSGSNSYEQYF.

In DNA, the CDR3 is TGTGCCAGCATCAGGGGCGGAGTGGATGGTTATGGCTACACCTTC. Its protein is CASIRGGVDGYGYTF. The chain has TRBV28 and TRBJ1-2; TRBD1 is a possible D gene (6 bases). The CDR3 has 15 amino acids. Germline V CDR1 and CDR2: MDHEN, SYDVKM. Trimming stripped 7 bases from V and 5 bases from J, with 20 bases between.

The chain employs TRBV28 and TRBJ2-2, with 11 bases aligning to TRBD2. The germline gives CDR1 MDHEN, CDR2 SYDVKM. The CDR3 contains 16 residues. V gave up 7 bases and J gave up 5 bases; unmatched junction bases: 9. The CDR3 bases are TGTGCCAGCACTGTACTAGCGGGAGATCGGACCGGGGAGCTGTTTTTT. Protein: CASTVLAGDRTGELFF. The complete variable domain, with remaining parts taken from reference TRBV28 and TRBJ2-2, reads DVKVTQSSRYLVKRTGEKVFLECVQDMDHENMFWYRQDPGLGLRLIYFSYDVKMKEKGDIPEGYSVSREKKERFSLILESASTNQTSMYLCASTVLAGDRTGELFFGEGSRLTVL.

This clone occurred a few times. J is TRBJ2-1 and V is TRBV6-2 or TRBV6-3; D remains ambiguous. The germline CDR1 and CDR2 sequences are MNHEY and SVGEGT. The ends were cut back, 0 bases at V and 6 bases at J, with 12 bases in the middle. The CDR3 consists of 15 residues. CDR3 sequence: CASSYSSSPPNEQFF. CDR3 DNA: TGTGCCAGCAGTTACTCTAGCTCCCCGCCCAATGAGCAGTTCTTC.

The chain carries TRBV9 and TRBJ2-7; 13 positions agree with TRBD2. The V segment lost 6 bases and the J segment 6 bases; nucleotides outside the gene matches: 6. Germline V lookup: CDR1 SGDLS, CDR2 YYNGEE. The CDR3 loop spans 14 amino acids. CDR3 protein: CASTPGLAGFEQYF. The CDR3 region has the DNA TGTGCCAGCACTCCGGGACTAGCGGGATTCGAGCAGTACTTC.

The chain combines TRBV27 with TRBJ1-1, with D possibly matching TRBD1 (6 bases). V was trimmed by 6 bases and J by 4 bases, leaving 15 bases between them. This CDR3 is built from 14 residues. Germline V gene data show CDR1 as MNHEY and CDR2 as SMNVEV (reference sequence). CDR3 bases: TGTGCCAGCAGCAAAACAGGGATGAGCACTGAAGCTTTCTTT. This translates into CASSKTGMSTEAFF.

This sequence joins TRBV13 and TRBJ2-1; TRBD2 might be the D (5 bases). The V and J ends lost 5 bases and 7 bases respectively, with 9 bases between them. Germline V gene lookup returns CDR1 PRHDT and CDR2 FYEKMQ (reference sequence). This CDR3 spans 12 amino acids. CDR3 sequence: CASSRWENEQFF. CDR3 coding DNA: TGTGCCAGCAGCCGTTGGGAGAATGAGCAGTTCTTC.

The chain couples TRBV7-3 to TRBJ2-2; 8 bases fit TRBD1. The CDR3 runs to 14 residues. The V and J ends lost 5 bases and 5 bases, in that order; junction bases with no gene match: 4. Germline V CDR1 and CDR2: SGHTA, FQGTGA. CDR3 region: CASSRTGSTGELFF. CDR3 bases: TGTGCCAGCAGCAGGACAGGGAGTACCGGGGAGCTGTTTTTT.

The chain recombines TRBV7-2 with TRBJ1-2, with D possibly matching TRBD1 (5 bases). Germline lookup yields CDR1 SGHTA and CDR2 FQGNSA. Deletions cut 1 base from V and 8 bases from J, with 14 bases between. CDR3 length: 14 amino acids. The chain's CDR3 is CASSLVGGGWGYTF. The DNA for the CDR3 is TGTGCCAGCAGCTTAGTTGGCGGGGGTTGGGGCTACACCTTC.

CDR3 bases: TGTGCCAGCAGTGAACCTGGCAGGGTAAGAAATCAGCCCCAGCATTTT. It is translated as CASSEPGRVRNQPQHF. The genes are TRBV6-1 and TRBJ1-5, with a weak D call TRBD1 (5 bases). The length of the CDR3 is 16 residues. Trimming took off 2 bases at V and 4 bases at J, with 15 bases between the two ends. The V gene's germline CDR1 is MNHNS and CDR2 SASEGT.

The CDR3: CASSVSYEQYF. For the CDR3, the DNA is TGTGCCAGCAGCGTCTCCTACGAGCAGTACTTC. The V and J genes are TRBV28 and TRBJ2-7, with D unresolved. This CDR3 is 11 amino acids long. V gave up 6 bases and J gave up 0 bases, with 3 bases separating them. CDR1 is MDHEN and CDR2 is SYDVKM in the germline V gene.